This record looks at one T cell receptor gamma chain sequence and its context. No DNA is shown, since the ends of the CDR3 on it are uncertain; the CDR3 is the one TCRdb lists. TCRdb reanalyzed the reads using CATT. The data hold 85 to 110 gamma-chain clones, with approximately 94% observed a single time. The sample comes from a study of gamma-delta chains in newborns, infants, children. Study at large: Microbial exposure reportedly drives polyclonal innate γδ T cell expansion after birth.

Counting both end residues, the CDR3 totals 27 amino acids. CDR1 and CDR2 (germline): GITISATS, ISYDGTV (reference sequence). The J gene was not called, though the V gene is TRGV9. Material for sequencing was blood. The receptor's source is a child who received the measles vaccine. This table probably holds off-target reads from a library built for another chain. CDR3 in amino acids: CACDTPGPAGGSWDTRQMFFGTGIKLF.